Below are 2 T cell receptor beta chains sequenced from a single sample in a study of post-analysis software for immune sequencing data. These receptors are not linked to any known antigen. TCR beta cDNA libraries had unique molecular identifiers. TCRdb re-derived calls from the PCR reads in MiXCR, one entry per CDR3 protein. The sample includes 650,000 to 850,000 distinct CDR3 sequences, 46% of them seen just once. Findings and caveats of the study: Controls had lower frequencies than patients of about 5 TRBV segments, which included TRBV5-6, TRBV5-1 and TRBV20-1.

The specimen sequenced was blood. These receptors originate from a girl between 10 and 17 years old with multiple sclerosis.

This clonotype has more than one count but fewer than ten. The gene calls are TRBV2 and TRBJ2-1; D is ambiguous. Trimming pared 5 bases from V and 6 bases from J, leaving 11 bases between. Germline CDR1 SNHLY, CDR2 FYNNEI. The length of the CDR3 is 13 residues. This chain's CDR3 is CASSQVVGNEQFF. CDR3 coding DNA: TGTGCCAGCAGTCAAGTAGTTGGCAATGAGCAGTTCTTC. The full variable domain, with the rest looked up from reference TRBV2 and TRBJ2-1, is EPEVTQTPSHQVTQMGQEVILRCVPISNHLYFYWYRQILGQKVEFLVSFYNNEISEKSEIFDDQFSVERPDGSNFTLKIRSTKLEDSAMYFCASSQVVGNEQFFGPGTRLTVL.

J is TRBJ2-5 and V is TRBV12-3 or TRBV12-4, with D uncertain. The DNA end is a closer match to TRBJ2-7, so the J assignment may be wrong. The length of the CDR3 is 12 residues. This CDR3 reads CASSANSYEQYF. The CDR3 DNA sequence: TGTGCCAGCAGTGCCAATTCCTACGAGCAGTACTTC.